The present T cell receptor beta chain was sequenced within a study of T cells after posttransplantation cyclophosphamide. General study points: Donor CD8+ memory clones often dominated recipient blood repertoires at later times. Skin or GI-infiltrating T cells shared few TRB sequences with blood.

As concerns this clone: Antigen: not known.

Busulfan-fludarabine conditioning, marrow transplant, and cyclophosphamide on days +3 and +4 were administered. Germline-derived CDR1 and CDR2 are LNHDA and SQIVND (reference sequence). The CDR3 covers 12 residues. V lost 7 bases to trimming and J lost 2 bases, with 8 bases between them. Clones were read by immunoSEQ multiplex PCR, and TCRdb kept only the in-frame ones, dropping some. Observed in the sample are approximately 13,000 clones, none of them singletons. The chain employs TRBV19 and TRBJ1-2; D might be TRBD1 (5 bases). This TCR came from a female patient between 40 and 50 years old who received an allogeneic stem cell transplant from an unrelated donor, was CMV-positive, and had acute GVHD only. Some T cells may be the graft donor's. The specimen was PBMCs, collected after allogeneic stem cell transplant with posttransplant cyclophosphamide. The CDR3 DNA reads TGTGCCAGTATGGGGGGAAACTATGGCTACACCTTC. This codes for CASMGGNYGYTF.